Listed below are T cell receptor beta chains from one sample, sequenced in a study of T cell repertoires in ileal Crohn's disease. Only in-frame clones appear in the TCRdb table, and some are missing; sequencing was by immunoSEQ multiplex PCR. Of some 10,000 clones listed, 78% are singletons. Sequenced material: ileal tissue. All receptors come from an adult with Crohn's disease. CDR3s include the opening cysteine and the closing phenylalanine or tryptophan. The order of the fields is CDR3 protein, CDR3 DNA, V gene, clone size, J gene, D gene. The D gene is left open where the match is weak. The size of a clone is reported for some rows only, either as once, few or many, or as a class for expanded clones.

CDR3aa: CASSVGDSATNEKLFF; CDR3nt: TGTGCCAGCAGCGTAGGGGACAGCGCAACTAATGAAAAACTGTTTTTT; v_gene: TRBV9; abundance: -; j_gene: TRBJ1-4; d_gene: TRBD1
CDR3aa: CASSHLDRGDTEAFF; CDR3nt: TGTGCCAGCAGCCACCTAGACAGGGGTGATACTGAAGCTTTCTTT; v_gene: TRBV28; abundance: -; j_gene: TRBJ1-1; d_gene: TRBD1
CDR3aa: CASSFLRDRSYEQYF; CDR3nt: TGTGCCAGCAGCTTCCTCCGGGACAGGTCCTACGAGCAGTACTTC; v_gene: TRBV5-5; abundance: once; j_gene: TRBJ2-7; d_gene: TRBD1
CDR3aa: CASSMEYNSPLHF; CDR3nt: TGTGCCAGCAGTATGGAGTATAATTCACCCCTCCACTTT; v_gene: TRBV6-4; abundance: -; j_gene: TRBJ1-6; d_gene: -
CDR3aa: CSGGQGDYEQYF; CDR3nt: TGCAGCGGGGGACAGGGCGATTACGAGCAGTACTTC; v_gene: TRBV29-1; abundance: -; j_gene: TRBJ2-7; d_gene: TRBD1
CDR3aa: CASSIRGTSGRSAYEQYF; CDR3nt: TGTGCCAGCAGTATACGGGGGACTAGCGGGAGATCGGCCTACGAGCAGTACTTC; v_gene: TRBV27; abundance: few; j_gene: TRBJ2-7; d_gene: TRBD2
CDR3aa: CASSLEAGGRTDTQYF; CDR3nt: TGCGCCAGCAGCTTGGAGGCAGGGGGCCGCACAGATACGCAGTATTTT; v_gene: TRBV5-1; abundance: -; j_gene: TRBJ2-3; d_gene: TRBD1
CDR3aa: CASSQDSPYNYGYTF; CDR3nt: TGTGCCAGCAGCCAGGACAGCCCCTATAACTATGGCTACACCTTC; v_gene: TRBV6-6; abundance: -; j_gene: TRBJ1-2; d_gene: -
CDR3aa: CASSLANEQYF; CDR3nt: TGTGCCAGCAGTTTAGCGAACGAGCAGTACTTC; v_gene: TRBV28; abundance: few; j_gene: TRBJ2-7; d_gene: -
CDR3aa: CASSLTGLAGDGVEQYF; CDR3nt: TGTGCCAGCAGCTTGACAGGACTAGCGGGAGATGGGGTCGAGCAGTACTTC; v_gene: TRBV4-2; abundance: once; j_gene: TRBJ2-7; d_gene: TRBD2
CDR3aa: CASSQGVVSYEQYF; CDR3nt: TGCGCCAGCAGCCAAGGTGTTGTTTCCTACGAGCAGTACTTC; v_gene: TRBV4-1; abundance: -; j_gene: TRBJ2-7; d_gene: -
CDR3aa: CASSFQRGISYEQYF; CDR3nt: TGTGCCAGCAGTTTTCAGCGGGGGATCTCCTACGAGCAGTACTTC; v_gene: TRBV28; abundance: -; j_gene: TRBJ2-7; d_gene: TRBD2
CDR3aa: CASSQRGGTQYF; CDR3nt: TGTGCCAGCAGCCAGAGGGGGGGGACCCAGTACTTC; v_gene: TRBV7-2; abundance: -; j_gene: TRBJ2-5; d_gene: -
CDR3aa: CASSYGSGNQPQHF; CDR3nt: TGTGCCAGCAGTTACGGTAGTGGCAATCAGCCCCAGCATTTT; v_gene: TRBV6-6; abundance: -; j_gene: TRBJ1-5; d_gene: -
CDR3aa: CASSLNPRVEQYF; CDR3nt: TGTGCCAGTAGTTTAAACCCCCGAGTCGAGCAGTACTTC; v_gene: TRBV27; abundance: -; j_gene: TRBJ2-7; d_gene: -
CDR3aa: CASRRGPTSTEAFF; CDR3nt: TGTGCCAGTCGCCGAGGCCCGACTAGCACTGAAGCTTTCTTT; v_gene: TRBV19; abundance: -; j_gene: TRBJ1-1; d_gene: -
CDR3aa: CAWSTGGKTEAFF; CDR3nt: TGTGCCTGGAGTACGGGGGGTAAGACTGAAGCTTTCTTT; v_gene: TRBV30; abundance: -; j_gene: TRBJ1-1; d_gene: -
CDR3aa: CASSLDRGRYNEQFF; CDR3nt: TGTGCCAGCAGCCTAGACAGGGGGCGCTACAATGAGCAGTTCTTC; v_gene: TRBV7-2; abundance: -; j_gene: TRBJ2-1; d_gene: TRBD1
CDR3aa: CASSPPEGPRGYTF; CDR3nt: TGTGCCAGCAGCCCTCCAGAGGGTCCCCGTGGCTACACCTTC; v_gene: TRBV7-9; abundance: -; j_gene: TRBJ1-2; d_gene: -
CDR3aa: CASMGQGDNEQFF; CDR3nt: TGTGCCAGCATGGGACAGGGCGACAATGAGCAGTTCTTC; v_gene: TRBV7-2; abundance: -; j_gene: TRBJ2-1; d_gene: TRBD1
CDR3aa: CASSYLAVNYGYTF; CDR3nt: TGTGCCAGCAGTTACCTCGCAGTCAACTATGGCTACACCTTC; v_gene: TRBV6-6; abundance: -; j_gene: TRBJ1-2; d_gene: -
CDR3aa: CASSLDTYNSPLHF; CDR3nt: TGTGCCAGCAGCTTAGATACCTATAATTCACCCCTCCACTTT; v_gene: TRBV7-9; abundance: -; j_gene: TRBJ1-6; d_gene: -
CDR3aa: CASSMMRQSSYQQYF; CDR3nt: TGTGCCAGTAGTATGATGAGACAGAGCTCCTACCAGCAGTACTTC; v_gene: TRBV19; abundance: -; j_gene: TRBJ2-5; d_gene: -
CDR3aa: CASSAPGAGNTEAFF; CDR3nt: TGTGCCAGCAGTGCCCCAGGGGCTGGGAACACTGAAGCTTTCTTT; v_gene: TRBV25-1; abundance: -; j_gene: TRBJ1-1; d_gene: -
CDR3aa: CASSLTGGSYEQYF; CDR3nt: TGTGCCAGCAGTTTGACAGGGGGGTCCTACGAGCAGTACTTC; v_gene: TRBV27; abundance: -; j_gene: TRBJ2-7; d_gene: TRBD1
CDR3aa: CASSLSAGGLSSYEQYF; CDR3nt: TGTGCCAGCAGCTTATCAGCGGGAGGCCTGAGCTCCTACGAGCAGTACTTC; v_gene: TRBV11-2; abundance: few; j_gene: TRBJ2-7; d_gene: TRBD2
CDR3aa: CASSPGQNTEAFF; CDR3nt: TGTGCCAGCTCACCGGGACAGAACACTGAAGCTTTCTTT; v_gene: TRBV18; abundance: -; j_gene: TRBJ1-1; d_gene: -
CDR3aa: CASTRSLTSGRSEQFF; CDR3nt: TGTGCCAGCACCCGCTCCTTGACTAGCGGTAGGAGTGAGCAGTTCTTC; v_gene: TRBV11-2; abundance: -; j_gene: TRBJ2-1; d_gene: TRBD2
CDR3aa: CASSVVWLKGLARDESSYEQYF; CDR3nt: TGTGCCAGCAGCGTAGTTTGGTTAAAGGGACTAGCGAGAGACGAGAGCTCCTACGAGCAGTACTTC; v_gene: TRBV9; abundance: -; j_gene: TRBJ2-7; d_gene: TRBD2
CDR3aa: CASSLNSGYNEQFF; CDR3nt: TGTGCCAGCAGCTTAAACAGCGGATACAATGAGCAGTTCTTC; v_gene: TRBV11-2; abundance: -; j_gene: TRBJ2-1; d_gene: -
CDR3aa: CASSPTSGRANEQFF; CDR3nt: TGTGCCAGCAGCCCGACTAGCGGGAGGGCCAATGAGCAGTTCTTC; v_gene: TRBV6-5; abundance: -; j_gene: TRBJ2-1; d_gene: TRBD2
CDR3aa: CAWSVKKSLRSGRTGELFF; CDR3nt: TGTGCCTGGAGTGTAAAAAAAAGTTTACGGTCCGGGAGGACCGGGGAGCTGTTTTTT; v_gene: TRBV30; abundance: -; j_gene: TRBJ2-2; d_gene: TRBD2
CDR3aa: CASSSQGVRREQYF; CDR3nt: TGTGCCAGCAGCTCCCAGGGGGTCCGGAGGGAGCAGTACTTC; v_gene: TRBV7-9; abundance: -; j_gene: TRBJ2-7; d_gene: TRBD1
CDR3aa: CASSSPTGENTGELFF; CDR3nt: TGTGCCAGCAGCTCCCCGACAGGGGAAAACACCGGGGAGCTGTTTTTT; v_gene: TRBV7-9; abundance: -; j_gene: TRBJ2-2; d_gene: TRBD1
CDR3aa: CASSQEVTSGVEQYF; CDR3nt: TGCGCCAGCAGCCAAGAAGTAACTAGCGGGGTCGAGCAGTACTTC; v_gene: TRBV4-3; abundance: -; j_gene: TRBJ2-7; d_gene: TRBD2
CDR3aa: CASSPTAGGTGELFF; CDR3nt: TGTGCCAGCTCACCGACTGCGGGGGGTACCGGGGAGCTGTTTTTT; v_gene: TRBV18; abundance: -; j_gene: TRBJ2-2; d_gene: TRBD2
CDR3aa: CASRLDGRSGNTIYF; CDR3nt: TGTGCCAGCAGACTAGACGGACGCTCTGGAAACACCATATATTTT; v_gene: TRBV6-5; abundance: -; j_gene: TRBJ1-3; d_gene: -